The entry below describes one T cell receptor (beta chain). What it binds is unknown. This entry belongs to a study of shared clonotypes between healthy human individuals. This CDR3 comprises 15 residues. The germline V and J ends were trimmed by 6 bases and 8 bases, with 22 bases remaining between them. Germline V lookup: CDR1 SGHAT, CDR2 FQDESV (reference sequence). The study's findings and limits: A reduction in generation probabilities was seen for non-shared clonotypes relative to those shared by all four donors. In a handful of donors, around 4.8% of naive CD4 clonotypes appeared in common.

Using immunoSEQ multiplex PCR, the repertoire was profiled, and TCRdb retains in-frame clones only, with some absent. The repertoire holds about 2.3 million clones, around 90% seen once, with 0.37% in the top ten. Sequenced: naive CD4+ T cells from PBMCs. Specified subset: CD45RA+ positively selected. This receptor was obtained from a man aged 18 to 35 in good health. Some clones in this sample may be carry-over from other donors' samples. The V call is TRBV11-1, the J call TRBJ1-1, with a possible D match to TRBD1 (5 bases). CDR3 nucleotide sequence: TGTGCCAGCAGGTTCCAAATCCAGCGGGGGACCGAAGCTTTCTTT. Translated, it gives CASRFQIQRGTEAFF.